This T cell receptor (beta chain) came from a study of identical twins. One entry per CDR3 protein, called by TCRdb with MiXCR from the 5' RACE reads. The sample includes approximately 470,000 distinct CDR3 sequences, approximately 14% of them seen just once. Looked up from germline, CDR1 is LNHDA and CDR2 is SQIVND (reference sequence). The CDR3 contains 15 residues. After removal of 2 bases from V and 0 bases from J, the junction contained 4 bases not matched to a gene. The same data also went into a second study, on yellow fever vaccine responses in identical twins.

The gene calls are TRBV19 and TRBJ2-7, with TRBD1 matching 7 bases. This TCR was sampled from a woman between 18 and 29 years old in good health. Sequencing input: CD4+ T cells sorted from blood. CDR3 in DNA: TGTGCCAGTAGTATAACGACAGGGCTCTCCTACGAGCAGTACTTC. It encodes CASSITTGLSYEQYF.